This TCR beta chain came from a study of T cell responses to AZD1222 COVID-19 vaccine. Study in general: Second-dose intervals of approximately 4 or approximately 12 weeks were pooled.

In regard to this clone: Its specificity is not known.

Germline CDR1 and CDR2: LNHDA and SQIVND (reference sequence). V was clipped by 10 bases and J by 6 bases, with 21 bases between them. This CDR3 is 14 amino acids long. Study-level findings and limits: Breadth and depth of Spike-specific TCRs rose after two AZD1222 doses. Clonal diversity was possibly underestimated, and white British individuals and females predominated among donors.

Here immunoSEQ multiplex PCR was the method, and the copy in TCRdb shows in-frame clones only, minus some. The sample has about 150,000 clones; 89% are singletons. The origin of this receptor is an adult in good health. The rearrangement links TRBV19 to TRBJ1-2; D might be TRBD1 (5 bases). The sequenced sample was peripheral blood, obtained on day 0 of AZD1222 vaccination. The CDR3, as DNA: TGTGCCACCCGCGGGGACCCCGGACACAATGGCTACACCTTC. Protein sequence: CATRGDPGHNGYTF. The full variable domain, completed using reference TRBV19 and TRBJ1-2, is DGGITQSPKYLFRKEGQNVTLSCEQNLNHDAMYWYRQDPGQGLRLIYYSQIVNDFQKGDIAEGYSVSREKKESFPLTVTSAQKNPTAFYLCATRGDPGHNGYTFGSGTRLTVV.